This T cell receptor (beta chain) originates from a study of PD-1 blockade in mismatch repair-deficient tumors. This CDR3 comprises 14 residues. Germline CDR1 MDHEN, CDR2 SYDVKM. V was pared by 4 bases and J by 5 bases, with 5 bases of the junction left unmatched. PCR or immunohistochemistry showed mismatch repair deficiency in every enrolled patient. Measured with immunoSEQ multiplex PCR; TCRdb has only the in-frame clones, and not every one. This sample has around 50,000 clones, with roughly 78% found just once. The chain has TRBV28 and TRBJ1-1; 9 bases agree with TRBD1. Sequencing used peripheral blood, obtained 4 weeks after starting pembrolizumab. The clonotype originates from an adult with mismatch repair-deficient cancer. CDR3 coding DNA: TGTGCCAGCAGTTCACAGGGGGCAGAAACTGAAGCTTTCTTT. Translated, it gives CASSSQGAETEAFF.